Listed here is a single T cell receptor beta chain. This specimen comes from a study of blood T cell repertoires in COVID-19. Overall study context: COVID-19 samples, acute and convalescent, were from the United States, Italy and Spain. PBMCs, B-cell-depleted T cells, or T cells were the source of the cDNA or gDNA that made up the material.

The protocol was immunoSEQ multiplex PCR, while the TCRdb copy is restricted to in-frame clones and leaves out a portion. The sample contains under 200,000 clones, over 75% of which appear only once. The CDR3 consists of 14 residues. CDR1 is SEHNR and CDR2 is FQNEAQ in the germline V gene (reference sequence). Trimming removed 4 bases from V and 0 bases from J, with 7 bases in between. This TCR was recovered from a man aged 50 to 60 with acute or convalescent COVID-19. The chain combines TRBV7-9 with TRBJ2-1; weak D call: TRBD1 (5 bases). Sequenced sample: peripheral blood. The CDR3 DNA reads as TGTGCCAGCAGCTGGACAAACTCCTACAATGAGCAGTTCTTC. Protein: CASSWTNSYNEQFF.